One sample yielded the 14 T cell receptor beta chains listed below, sequenced in a study of CD8+ T cells in alopecia areata. Extracted from the samples, RNA was reverse transcribed into cDNA to serve as the sequencing template. Profiling relied on immunoSEQ multiplex PCR, and the TCRdb table lists in-frame clones only, not all of them. Of more than 95,000 clones listed, around two fifths are singletons. The source material was CD4+ T cells sorted from blood. All receptors derive from a human donor with alopecia areata.

The chain has TRBV2 and TRBJ2-7; TRBD1 aligns across 9 bases. The CDR3 length is 12 residues. Germline CDR1 and CDR2: SNHLY and FYNNEI. V lost 6 bases, J lost 3 bases, and 0 bases stayed unmatched. In nucleotides, the CDR3 is TGTGCCAGCAGGGACAGGGGCTACGAGCAGTACTTC. Amino acid sequence: CASRDRGYEQYF. The complete variable domain, with remaining parts taken from reference TRBV2 and TRBJ2-7, reads EPEVTQTPSHQVTQMGQEVILRCVPISNHLYFYWYRQILGQKVEFLVSFYNNEISEKSEIFDDQFSVERPDGSNFTLKIRSTKLEDSAMYFCASRDRGYEQYFGPGTRLTVT.

V and J are TRBV2 and TRBJ1-3; D gene ambiguous. This CDR3 region has 15 residues. V lost 4 bases to trimming and J lost 2 bases, with 12 bases between them. Germline values: CDR1 SNHLY, CDR2 FYNNEI. The DNA for the CDR3 is TGTGCCAGCAGTGGGGAGGGTATCCCTGGAAACACCATATATTTT. It translates to CASSGEGIPGNTIYF.

Only a few counts were recorded for this clone. The chain uses TRBV28 and TRBJ2-5; TRBD1 matches at 7 bases. Trimming cost V 6 bases and J 4 bases; bases outside gene matches: 8. CDR1 is MDHEN, CDR2 SYDVKM, per germline. The CDR3 totals 14 residues. The CDR3 region is CASSSTGDRETQYF. CDR3 nucleotide sequence: TGTGCCAGCAGCAGTACAGGGGATAGAGAGACCCAGTACTTC.

V is TRBV28 and J is TRBJ2-7; 11 bases fit TRBD2. The CDR3 runs 15 residues. Germline trimming cut 6 bases from V and 4 bases from J; bases unmatched to any gene: 8. The V gene's germline CDR1 is MDHEN and CDR2 SYDVKM. CDR3 sequence: CASSTRLAGNYEQYF. The CDR3 region has the DNA TGTGCCAGCAGCACCCGACTAGCGGGAAATTACGAGCAGTACTTC.

V is TRBV29-1 and J is TRBJ2-1; either TRBD1 or TRBD2 may supply D (5 bases each). V was shortened by 0 bases and J by 11 bases, with 17 bases between the two germline ends. Germline assignment: CDR1 SQVTM and CDR2 ANQGSEA. The CDR3 sequence is 14 residues long. Here the CDR3 reads CSVEDFGQGVKQFF. CDR3 bases: TGCAGCGTTGAAGATTTCGGCCAGGGAGTAAAGCAGTTCTTC.

The CDR3 loop is CASSEGLAGGETQYF. CDR3 nucleotides: TGTGCCAGCAGCGAGGGGCTAGCGGGAGGAGAGACCCAGTACTTC. The V gene is TRBV9, the J gene TRBJ2-5; 11 positions match TRBD2. After removal of 3 bases from V and 4 bases from J, the junction contained 5 bases not matched to a gene. Germline-derived CDR1 and CDR2 are SGDLS and YYNGEE. The CDR3 is made up of 15 amino acids.

The rearrangement links TRBV29-1 to TRBJ2-3; D is uncertain. The CDR3 is made up of 13 amino acids. Looked up from germline, CDR1 is SQVTM and CDR2 is ANQGSEA. The V end lost 4 bases, the J end lost 6 bases, and 14 bases lay between the germline ends. The CDR3 DNA follows: TGCAGCGTTGTCGAGCAATTGGAGGATACGCAGTATTTT. Protein sequence: CSVVEQLEDTQYF.

V gene TRBV4-3 combines with J gene TRBJ2-7; 9 nucleotides agree with TRBD1. The CDR3 spans 15 residues. With 1 base clipped from V and 2 bases from J, the junction kept 3 bases outside the gene matches. CDR1 is LGHNA, CDR2 YSLEER, per germline. DNA for the CDR3: TGCGCCAGCAGCCAAGCCGGGACAGGGCCCTACGAGCAGTACTTC. Translating gives CASSQAGTGPYEQYF.

This chain joins TRBV6-5 and TRBJ1-2, with D unclear. The V end was cut by 10 bases, the J end by 3 bases, with 12 bases between. The CDR3 contains 12 residues. Germline V lookup: CDR1 MNHEY, CDR2 SVGAGI. DNA of the CDR3: TGTGCCACCTCGGCGAGATACTATGGCTACACCTTC. Its protein is CATSARYYGYTF.

The chain uses TRBV30 and TRBJ2-3; D uncertain. V dropped 2 bases and J dropped 4 bases, with 4 bases sitting between them. Germline CDR1 and CDR2: GTSNPN and SVGIG (reference sequence). CDR3 length: 11 amino acids. The CDR3 DNA reads TGTGCCTGGAGTCGCTCAGATACGCAGTATTTT. Amino acids: CAWSRSDTQYF.

The DNA for the CDR3 is TGTGCCAGCAGCTTATACACCGGGGAGCTGTTTTTT. Residues: CASSLYTGELFF. The chain combines TRBV7-2 with TRBJ2-2, with unresolved D. The CDR3 has 12 amino acids. V gave up 2 bases and J gave up 3 bases, with 1 base separating them. Germline V gene data show CDR1 as SGHTA and CDR2 as FQGNSA. The full variable domain, with the rest looked up from reference TRBV7-2 and TRBJ2-2, is GAGVSQSPSNKVTEKGKDVELRCDPISGHTALYWYRQSLGQGLEFLIYFQGNSAPDKSGLPSDRFSAERTGGSVSTLTIQRTQQEDSAVYLCASSLYTGELFFGEGSRLTVL.

The sample holds a few counts of this clone. The genes are TRBV29-1 and TRBJ2-5; 14 positions agree with TRBD2. Germline V gene lookup returns CDR1 SQVTM and CDR2 ANQGSEA. The CDR3 consists of 14 residues. Trimming removed 8 bases from V and 4 bases from J; junction bases left unmatched: 6. DNA of the CDR3: TGCAGCTCAAAAGGGACTAGCGGGGGAGAGACCCAGTACTTC. It encodes CSSKGTSGGETQYF.

This clone turned up a few times. This chain joins TRBV29-1 and TRBJ2-3; D not resolved. V was shortened by 7 bases and J by 0 bases, with 17 bases between the two germline ends. This CDR3 is built from 15 residues. Germline CDR1 SQVTM, CDR2 ANQGSEA. CDR3 nucleotides: TGCAGCGACCGTGAAGGTAGCAGTAGCACAGATACGCAGTATTTT. It translates to CSDREGSSSTDTQYF.

This clone was counted between two and nine times. The rearrangement joins TRBV28 to TRBJ1-2, with no clear D. V was pared by 1 base and J by 4 bases, with 7 bases between. Germline values: CDR1 MDHEN, CDR2 SYDVKM. This CDR3 region has 13 residues. This CDR3 is CASSLSVFYGYTF. CDR3 bases: TGTGCCAGCAGTTTATCTGTATTCTATGGCTACACCTTC.